Shown below are 27 T cell receptor beta chains from a single sample sequenced in a study of PD-L1 blockade in urothelial cancer. TCRdb keeps only in-frame clones here, not all; method: immunoSEQ multiplex PCR. This table has approximately 79,000 clones, approximately 90% appearing once. The source material was PBMCs, sampled around atezolizumab (anti-PD-L1) treatment. The origin of the receptors is a woman aged 65 to 85 with urothelial cancer.

This clone occurred a few times. The gene calls are TRBV19 and TRBJ2-7; D is perhaps TRBD1 (5 bases). The CDR3 loop spans 14 amino acids. Germline-derived CDR1 and CDR2 are LNHDA and SQIVND (reference sequence). V was cut by 3 bases and J by 7 bases, with 16 bases left in between. The CDR3: CASSMVPGLGEQYF. The CDR3 DNA reads as TGTGCCAGTAGTATGGTGCCAGGGTTGGGGGAGCAGTACTTC.

This rearrangement joins TRBV27 to TRBJ1-2; TRBD1 aligns across 7 bases. J lost 2 bases, V lost 5 bases, and 5 bases had no gene match. In germline, CDR1 is MNHEY, CDR2 SMNVEV (reference sequence). The CDR3 consists of 14 residues. This CDR3 is CASSTLQGNYGYTF. Written as DNA, the CDR3 is TGTGCCAGCAGTACCTTACAGGGGAACTATGGCTACACCTTC.

J is TRBJ2-7 and V is TRBV5-4; 10 bases agree with TRBD1. V dropped 2 bases and J dropped 5; count of bases not matched to a gene: 4. This CDR3 has 14 amino acids. The germline V gene encodes CDR1 SGHNT and CDR2 YYREEE (reference sequence). Here the CDR3 DNA reads TGTGCCAGCAGCTTAGGACAGGGGGATAACGAGCAGTACTTC. Translated, it gives CASSLGQGDNEQYF.

This chain uses TRBV19 with TRBJ2-7, with a possible D match to TRBD2 (6 bases). Germline V gene lookup returns CDR1 LNHDA and CDR2 SQIVND (reference sequence). The CDR3 runs 15 residues. V lost 7 bases and J 3 bases, leaving 19 bases between the germline ends. The CDR3: CASMAGQGGYYEQYF. The CDR3 DNA reads TGTGCCAGTATGGCGGGGCAGGGTGGGTACTACGAGCAGTACTTC.

The table lists this clone with a few counts. The rearrangement joins TRBV28 to TRBJ1-5, with 7 bases fitting TRBD1. V shed 7 bases, J shed 7 bases, and the junction held 10 bases outside the gene matches. CDR3 size: 14 residues. Looked up from germline, CDR1 is MDHEN and CDR2 is SYDVKM. CDR3 residues: CASISQGKGQPQHF. The CDR3 nucleotides are TGTGCCAGCATATCACAGGGGAAGGGGCAGCCCCAGCATTTT.

This chain links TRBV5-1 with TRBJ1-4; 8 nucleotides align to TRBD1. Trimming removed 4 bases from V and 8 bases from J; junction bases left unmatched: 7. The germline CDR1 and CDR2 sequences are SGHRS and YFSETQ. The CDR3 covers 14 residues. The CDR3 loop reads CASSPATGGEKLFF. The CDR3 bases are TGCGCCAGCAGCCCCGCAACAGGGGGAGAAAAACTGTTTTTT. The complete variable domain, with remaining parts taken from reference TRBV5-1 and TRBJ1-4, reads KAGVTQTPRYLIKTRGQQVTLSCSPISGHRSVSWYQQTPGQGLQFLFEYFSETQRNKGNFPGRFSGRQFSNSRSEMNVSTLELGDSALYLCASSPATGGEKLFFGSGTQLSVL.

The chain uses TRBV28 and TRBJ1-2; no reliable D call. This CDR3 contains 12 residues. From germline, CDR1 is MDHEN and CDR2 SYDVKM. CDR3 bases: TGTGGGACTGGGGAAGCTAACTATGGCTACACCTTC. Protein product: CGTGEANYGYTF.

The rearrangement joins TRBV28 to TRBJ2-7; D remains unclear. The V and J ends lost 2 bases and 6 bases respectively, with 14 bases between them. This CDR3 has 14 residues. Germline values: CDR1 MDHEN, CDR2 SYDVKM. Written as DNA, the CDR3 is TGTGCCAGCAGTTTAGCCCCACCTAATGGCGAGCAGTACTTC. It translates to CASSLAPPNGEQYF.

The chain uses TRBV7-3 and TRBJ2-1; 8 nucleotides agree with TRBD2. From germline, CDR1 is SGHTA and CDR2 FQGTGA. The junction had 6 bases not matched to a gene; V was cut back by 1 base and J by 10 bases. The CDR3 is made up of 14 amino acids. CDR3 region: CASSLNSGGWEQFF. DNA for the CDR3: TGTGCCAGCAGCTTAAATTCGGGAGGGTGGGAGCAGTTCTTC.

The V and J genes are TRBV4-1 and TRBJ2-3, with 9 bases identical to TRBD2. With V trimmed by 1 base and J by 1 base, 9 bases remained unmatched. CDR1 is MGHRA, CDR2 YSYEKL, per germline. This CDR3 region has 18 residues. The CDR3 nucleotides read TGCGCCAGCAGCCAAGGACTGGTCCTAGCGGGACGCACAGATACGCAGTATTTT. Protein sequence: CASSQGLVLAGRTDTQYF.

This clone was recorded once. J is TRBJ2-2 and V is TRBV5-6, with 7 bases that match TRBD1. The germline gives CDR1 SGHDT, CDR2 YYEEEE. The CDR3 consists of 16 residues. After removal of 4 bases from V and 2 bases from J, the junction contained 8 bases not matched to a gene. This chain's CDR3 is CASSPYGTDNTGELFF. CDR3 DNA: TGTGCCAGCAGCCCCTACGGGACAGATAACACCGGGGAGCTGTTTTTT.

The rearrangement uses TRBV5-6 and TRBJ1-1; D gene unclear. The V end lost 4 bases, the J end lost 4 bases, and 20 bases lay between the germline ends. The V gene's germline CDR1 is SGHDT and CDR2 YYEEEE. The CDR3 length is 16 residues. The CDR3 nucleotides read TGTGCCAGCAGCCCATCCACCGGTCGGGGTGTCACTGAAGCTTTCTTT. Translating it yields CASSPSTGRGVTEAFF.

This clone was recorded once. This chain joins TRBV9 and TRBJ2-3; maybe TRBD1 (5 bases). Germline V gene lookup returns CDR1 SGDLS and CDR2 YYNGEE. The CDR3 has 13 amino acids. Trimming shortened V by 3 bases and J by 0 bases, and 5 bases separated the two germline ends. CDR3 protein: CASSGTSTDTQYF. CDR3 nucleotide sequence: TGTGCCAGCAGCGGGACAAGCACAGATACGCAGTATTTT.

A few counts support this clone. The chain employs TRBV5-4 and TRBJ2-5; 11 bases line up with TRBD2. The ends lost 1 base at V and 3 bases at J; junction bases unmatched: 5. Germline V gene sequence: CDR1 SGHNT, CDR2 YYREEE (reference sequence). This CDR3 comprises 16 residues. DNA for the CDR3: TGTGCCAGCAGCTTGATGACTAGCGGGGACAAAGAGACCCAGTACTTC. Protein sequence: CASSLMTSGDKETQYF.

The chain links TRBV7-9 to TRBJ1-5; D unresolved. The CDR3 has 13 amino acids. Deletions cut 5 bases from V and 2 bases from J, with 7 bases between. Germline CDR1 reads SEHNR; CDR2 reads FQNEAQ (reference sequence). Here the CDR3 reads CASSGEGNQPQHF. CDR3 nucleotides: TGTGCCAGCAGCGGGGAGGGCAATCAGCCCCAGCATTTT.

The rearrangement joins TRBV30 to TRBJ2-3, with 8 bases fitting TRBD1. CDR3 length equals 15 residues. V trimming: 3 bases; J trimming: 2 bases; junction bases outside the gene matches: 7. Germline lookup yields CDR1 GTSNPN and CDR2 SVGIG (reference sequence). In nucleotides, the CDR3 is TGTGCCTGGAGCCTGGACAGGGCACTCACAGATACGCAGTATTTT. Protein product: CAWSLDRALTDTQYF.

This clone came up a few times. The J gene is TRBJ2-3, the V gene TRBV6-1, with D possibly TRBD1 on 5 matching bases. Looked up from germline, CDR1 is MNHNS and CDR2 is SASEGT. V was shortened by 2 bases and J by 1 base, with 10 bases between the two germline ends. The CDR3 consists of 15 residues. The CDR3 sequence is CASSEQGSGTDTQYF. The CDR3 DNA follows: TGTGCCAGCAGTGAACAGGGAAGTGGCACAGATACGCAGTATTTT.

This clone has just a few counts. This chain links TRBV19 with TRBJ2-1, with 10 bases identical to TRBD1. CDR1 LNHDA and CDR2 SQIVND come from the germline V gene (reference sequence). The ends lost 4 bases at V and 6 bases at J; junction bases unmatched: 6. CDR3 length equals 15 residues. The CDR3 coding sequence is TGTGCCAGTAGTACTGACAGGGGGCAGAGCAATGAGCAGTTCTTC. It translates to CASSTDRGQSNEQFF.

The V call is TRBV10-1, the J call TRBJ1-5, with a weak D call TRBD1 (6 bases). Looked up from germline, CDR1 is WNHNN and CDR2 is SYGVQD (reference sequence). The CDR3 is made up of 12 amino acids. With 5 bases removed from V and 7 bases from J, the gap between germline ends came to 9 bases. The CDR3 here is CASSSGDQPQHF. The CDR3 DNA reads TGCGCCAGCAGTTCAGGGGACCAGCCCCAGCATTTT.

This chain uses TRBV6-6 with TRBJ1-6, with a possible D match to TRBD1 (5 bases). Trimming took 6 bases from V and 9 from J, leaving 18 bases between them. Germline loops: CDR1 MNHNY, CDR2 SVGAGI (reference sequence). The CDR3 sequence is 15 residues long. The CDR3 loop reads CASSLIVQGVSPLHF. As DNA, the CDR3 is TGTGCCAGCAGCCTAATCGTGCAGGGTGTTTCACCCCTCCACTTT.

This clone occurred a few times. The chain uses TRBV19 and TRBJ2-7, with D possibly matching TRBD2 (5 bases). V dropped 9 bases and J dropped 0 bases, with 24 bases sitting between them. CDR3 size: 17 residues. Germline V gene sequence: CDR1 LNHDA, CDR2 SQIVND (reference sequence). CDR3 protein: CARKLALWSGNSYEQYF. The CDR3 nucleotides read TGTGCCAGGAAACTCGCCCTGTGGAGCGGTAACTCCTACGAGCAGTACTTC. Together with reference TRBV19 and TRBJ2-7, the CDR3 gives the full variable domain: DGGITQSPKYLFRKEGQNVTLSCEQNLNHDAMYWYRQDPGQGLRLIYYSQIVNDFQKGDIAEGYSVSREKKESFPLTVTSAQKNPTAFYLCARKLALWSGNSYEQYFGPGTRLTVT.

This sequence joins TRBV7-8 and TRBJ2-2, with a tentative D call TRBD1 (5 bases). The CDR3 runs to 21 residues. V lost 1 base, J lost 1 base, and 25 bases lay in between. CDR1 is SGHVS and CDR2 is FQNEAQ in the germline V gene. The chain's CDR3 is CASSLGATRIPDSLNTGELFF. As DNA, the CDR3 is TGTGCCAGCAGCTTAGGGGCAACCCGCATCCCAGACAGCTTGAACACCGGGGAGCTGTTTTTT.

The CDR3 DNA is TGCGCCAGCAGCTACGACGGGACAGGGGATGAGGGTGGCTACACCTTC. This codes for CASSYDGTGDEGGYTF. The chain employs TRBV5-1 and TRBJ1-2; 10 bases match TRBD1. J gave up 7 bases and V 3 bases, and 12 bases lay outside the gene matches. CDR1 and CDR2 (germline): SGHRS, YFSETQ. This CDR3 has 16 residues.

The chain joins TRBV6-5 to TRBJ1-4; D is possibly TRBD1 (6 bases). V was pared by 8 bases and J by 2 bases, with 15 bases between. Germline V lookup: CDR1 MNHEY, CDR2 SVGAGI. The CDR3 covers 15 residues. The CDR3 spells CASRQLDRTNEKLFF. CDR3 nucleotides: TGTGCCAGCCGCCAACTAGACAGGACTAATGAAAAACTGTTTTTT.

The chain has TRBV2 and TRBJ2-3; TRBD1 matches at 8 bases. This CDR3 contains 14 residues. After removal of 4 bases from V and 4 bases from J, the junction contained 4 bases not matched to a gene. Per the germline V gene, CDR1 is SNHLY and CDR2 is FYNNEI. CDR3 in DNA: TGTGCCAGCAGTGCAGGGGGCGGGTCAGATACGCAGTATTTT. Translated: CASSAGGGSDTQYF.

This chain uses TRBV11-2 with TRBJ1-1; no clear D. The CDR3 sequence is 13 residues long. The germline gives CDR1 SGHAT, CDR2 FQNNGV. Deletions cut 1 base from V and 3 bases from J, with 6 bases between. CDR3: CASSLVVDTEAFF. The CDR3 region has the DNA TGTGCCAGCAGCTTAGTAGTTGACACTGAAGCTTTCTTT.

This clone was observed once. This sequence joins TRBV28 and TRBJ1-1; maybe TRBD1 (5 bases). CDR1 and CDR2 (germline): MDHEN, SYDVKM. Trimming shortened V by 1 base and J by 0 bases, and 9 bases separated the two germline ends. The CDR3 contains 15 residues. The DNA for the CDR3 is TGTGCCAGCAGTTTATTATACAGGTTGAACACTGAAGCTTTCTTT. It is translated as CASSLLYRLNTEAFF.